This T cell receptor (beta chain) was captured by sequencing in a study of blood T cells in healthy people across ages. Study-wide context: Template switching recovered approximately one barcoded beta molecule for every two T cells.

Details on this clonotype: What it recognizes is unknown.

Each donor had around 9.8 milliliters of peripheral blood drawn. Notes on the study in general: It was found that TCR beta diversity correlated strongly with the percentage of naive T cells.

A sample-barcoded 5' primer and a J-beta primer mix were used in a second PCR of roughly 6 to 12 cycles. A template-switch adaptor containing 12 random nucleotides labeled each cDNA molecule. TCRdb independently ran MiXCR on the 5' RACE reads; one entry per CDR3 protein. The repertoire holds more than 1,000,000 distinct CDR3 sequences, with 20% to 25% as singletons. The CDR3 covers 13 residues. Germline loops: CDR1 DFQATT, CDR2 SNEGSKA (reference sequence). V gave up 3 bases and J gave up 8 bases; unmatched junction bases: 6. This sample was also put to use in a study of T cells of mothers and their children.

The sample consisted of blood. The V call is TRBV20-1, the J call TRBJ2-1; TRBD2 agrees at 8 bases. This TCR came from a girl aged 2 to 9 in good health. In DNA form, the CDR3 reads TGCAGTGCTAGCGGCGGGGGGAGCGATGAGCAGTTCTTC. Protein: CSASGGGSDEQFF.